This T cell receptor (beta chain) was sequenced in a study of T cell repertoires in cytomegalovirus infection. The CDR3 has 15 residues. V gave up 6 bases and J gave up 2 bases, with 14 bases separating them. CDR1 is SNHLY and CDR2 is FYNNEI in the germline V gene. TCRdb re-derived calls from the reads in MiXCR, one entry per CDR3 protein. The sample includes about 180,000 distinct CDR3 sequences, under 15% of them seen just once. This clonotype was seen many times. Sequenced input: PBMCs. This sequence joins TRBV2 and TRBJ2-1, with D perhaps TRBD2 (5 bases). The TCR originated in a human donor in good health (CMV status not recorded). Some clones in this sample may be carry-over from other donors' samples. CDR3 nucleotide sequence: TGTGCCAGCAGCGAGGCGGGTTCCCCCTACAATGAGCAGTTCTTC. It encodes CASSEAGSPYNEQFF.